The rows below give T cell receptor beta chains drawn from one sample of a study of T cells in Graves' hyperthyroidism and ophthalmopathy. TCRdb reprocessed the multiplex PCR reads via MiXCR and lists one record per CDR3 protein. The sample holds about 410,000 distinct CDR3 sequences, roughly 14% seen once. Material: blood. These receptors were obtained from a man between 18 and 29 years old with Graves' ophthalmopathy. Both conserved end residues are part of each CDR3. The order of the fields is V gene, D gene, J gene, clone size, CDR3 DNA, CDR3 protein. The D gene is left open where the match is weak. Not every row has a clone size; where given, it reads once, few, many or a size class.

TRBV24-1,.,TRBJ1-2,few,TGTGCCACCAGTGATCCAGGGGACGCGGATGGCTACACCTTC,CATSDPGDADGYTF
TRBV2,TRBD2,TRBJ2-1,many,TGTGCCAGCGGTGGTAGCGGGATCTCCTACAATGAGCAGTTCTTC,CASGGSGISYNEQFF
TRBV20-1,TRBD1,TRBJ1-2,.,TGCAATGCTATACGAGGACAGGGGACGGGCTACACCTTC,CNAIRGQGTGYTF
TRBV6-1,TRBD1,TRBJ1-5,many,TGTGCCAGCAGGAGCACAGGGGAGAATCAGCCCCAGCATTTT,CASRSTGENQPQHF
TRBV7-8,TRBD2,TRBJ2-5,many,TGTGCCACCCGCCGGGGGGGTATGGAGACCCAGTACTTC,CATRRGGMETQYF
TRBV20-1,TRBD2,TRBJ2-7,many,TGCAGTGCTAGGGACAGTAGCGGGAGGTACGAGCAGTACTTC,CSARDSSGRYEQYF
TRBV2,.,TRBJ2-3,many,TGTGCCAGCAGTGACCCCAGAACTGGCGGGCAGGGGAGCACAGATACGCAGTATTTT,CASSDPRTGGQGSTDTQYF
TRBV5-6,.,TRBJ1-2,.,TGTGCCAGCAGCCTTCTACAAGTACAGCTCTATGGCTACACCTTC,CASSLLQVQLYGYTF
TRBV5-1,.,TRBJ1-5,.,TGCGCCAGCAGCTTCGGACAGAACAATCAGCCCCAGCATTTT,CASSFGQNNQPQHF
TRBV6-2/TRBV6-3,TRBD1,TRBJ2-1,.,TGTGCCAGCTCAAAGCCGGGACAGGGGTCCTACAATGAGCAGTTCTTC,CASSKPGQGSYNEQFF
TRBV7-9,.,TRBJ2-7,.,TGTGCCAGCAGCCCACCGACTCCTTCCTACGAGCAGTACTTC,CASSPPTPSYEQYF
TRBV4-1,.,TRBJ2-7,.,TGCGCCAGCAGCCAAGTGCATGATCTGTTTCTTCATTACGAGCAGTACTTC,CASSQVHDLFLHYEQYF
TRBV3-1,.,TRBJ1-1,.,TGTGCCAGCCTAGACGGAGGGAACACTGAAGCTTTCTTT,CASLDGGNTEAFF
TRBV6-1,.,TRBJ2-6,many,TGTGCCATCAGGACATCTGGGGCCAACGTCCTGACTTTC,CAIRTSGANVLTF
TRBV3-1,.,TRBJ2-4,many,TGTGCCAGCAGCCTTCGGGGGTCCAAAAACATTCAGTACTTC,CASSLRGSKNIQYF
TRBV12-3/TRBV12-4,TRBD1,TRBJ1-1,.,TGTGCCAGCAGCTTATGGCGACAGGGACCCTGGGGCACTGAAGCTTTCTTT,CASSLWRQGPWGTEAFF
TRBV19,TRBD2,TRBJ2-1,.,TGTGCCAGTAGTATGGGCGGGAGCGGGGGGCGATCCGGACCCCCTTTTGAGCAGTTCTTC,CASSMGGSGGRSGPPFEQFF
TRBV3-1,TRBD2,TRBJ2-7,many,TGTGCCAGCAGCAATAGCGGGGGGAGGGAGCAGTACTTC,CASSNSGGREQYF
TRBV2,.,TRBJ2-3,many,TGTGCCAGCAGTGATAAGGGCTTTCAAGGGGATACGCAGTATTTT,CASSDKGFQGDTQYF
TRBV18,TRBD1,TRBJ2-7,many,TGTGCCAGCAGCGGACAGGGCTACGAGCAGTACTTC,CASSGQGYEQYF
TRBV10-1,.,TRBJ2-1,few,TGCGCCAGCAGTGAGATGGAGCTCGGGGAGCAGTTCTTC,CASSEMELGEQFF
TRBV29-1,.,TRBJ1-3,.,TGCAGCGTTGTCATAGGGGCGAGGAGCACCATATATTTT,CSVVIGARSTIYF
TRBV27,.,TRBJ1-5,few,TGTGCCAGCAGTCAAACCCCCCCGGAGGGGAGTCAGCCCCAGCATTTT,CASSQTPPEGSQPQHF
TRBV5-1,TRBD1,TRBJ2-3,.,TGCGCCAGCAGCTTGGGGGACAGGGCCCCAGATACGCAGTATTTT,CASSLGDRAPDTQYF
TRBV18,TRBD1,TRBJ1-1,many,TGTGCCAGCTCGTCGGACAGGAGCACTGAAGCTTTCTTT,CASSSDRSTEAFF
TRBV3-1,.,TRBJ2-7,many,TGTGCCAGCAGCCAAGATCTCGGGACAACCAAATCCGGGGCGTCCTACGAGCAGTACTTC,CASSQDLGTTKSGASYEQYF
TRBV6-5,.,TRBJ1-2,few,TGTGCCAGCAGTTACTCGTATAGGGCGAGTGGCTACACCTTC,CASSYSYRASGYTF
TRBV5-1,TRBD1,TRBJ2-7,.,TGCGCCAGCAGCCCAGGGACAGGGAGCGAGCAGTACTTC,CASSPGTGSEQYF
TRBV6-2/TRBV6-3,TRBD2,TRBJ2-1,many,TGTGCCAGCAGTAATTCCGGGACTAGCGGGGGTGAGCAGTTCTTC,CASSNSGTSGGEQFF
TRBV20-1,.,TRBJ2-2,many,TGCAGTGCTAGGGCAGGGGGGGGTGGCACCGGGGAGCTGTTTTTT,CSARAGGGGTGELFF
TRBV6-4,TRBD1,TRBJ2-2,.,TGTGCCAGCAGTCCCAGCCGGGACAGGGCTACCGGGGAGCTGTTTTTT,CASSPSRDRATGELFF
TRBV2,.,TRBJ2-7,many,TGTGCCAGCAGTGAACAGAAAACCTACGAGCAGTACTTC,CASSEQKTYEQYF
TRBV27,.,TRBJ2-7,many,TGTGCCAGCAGTTTATCGGACAGTAACGAGCAGTACTTC,CASSLSDSNEQYF
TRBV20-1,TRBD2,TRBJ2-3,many,TGCAGTGCTAGAGATTCAAGCGGGGCTAGCACAGATACGCAGTATTTT,CSARDSSGASTDTQYF
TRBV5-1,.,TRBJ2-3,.,TGCGCCAGCAGCCACCGGGACTTTTACACAGATACGCAGTATTTT,CASSHRDFYTDTQYF
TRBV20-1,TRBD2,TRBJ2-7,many,TGCAGTGCACGACGGACTAGCGGGAGTATAGAGCAGTACTTC,CSARRTSGSIEQYF
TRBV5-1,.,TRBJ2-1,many,TGCGCCAGCAGCCGCCTCGGGGGACCCAGGAACCCCCACAATGAGCAGTTCTTC,CASSRLGGPRNPHNEQFF
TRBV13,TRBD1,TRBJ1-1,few,TGTGCCAGCAGCGACCGGGACAGGGGGCCGAACACTGAAGCTTTCTTT,CASSDRDRGPNTEAFF
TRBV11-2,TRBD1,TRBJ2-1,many,TGTGCCAGCAGCTTAACAGGGGACAATGAGCAGTTCTTC,CASSLTGDNEQFF
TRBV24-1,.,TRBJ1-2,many,TGTGCCACCAGTGATGAGGGGAACTATGGCTACACCTTC,CATSDEGNYGYTF
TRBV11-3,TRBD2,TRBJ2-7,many,TGTGCCAGCAGCTTAGGTAGCGGGAGGGCCTTCGAGCAGTACTTC,CASSLGSGRAFEQYF
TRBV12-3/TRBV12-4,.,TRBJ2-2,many,TGTGCCAGCAGTCCCCGGGCTAGGGGAAACACCGGGGAGCTGTTTTTT,CASSPRARGNTGELFF
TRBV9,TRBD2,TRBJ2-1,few,TGTGCCAGCAGCGTCACGACTAGCGGGAGAGCCAATGAGCAGTTCTTC,CASSVTTSGRANEQFF
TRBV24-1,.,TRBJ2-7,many,TGTGCCACCAGTGAATCCGGAACAAGTACCTCCTACGAGCAGTACTTC,CATSESGTSTSYEQYF
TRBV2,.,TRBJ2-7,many,TGTGCCAGCAGGGGACTGTACGAGCAGTACTTC,CASRGLYEQYF
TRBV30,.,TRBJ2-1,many,TGTGCCTGGAGGGCTGACTGGAGCTCCTACAATGAGCAGTTCTTC,CAWRADWSSYNEQFF
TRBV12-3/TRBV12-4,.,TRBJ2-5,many,TGTGCCAGCAGTTCGTCCGGGACACCAGAGACCCAGTACTTC,CASSSSGTPETQYF
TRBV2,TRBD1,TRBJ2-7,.,TGTGCCAGCAGCCGACAGGGGTCCCAATACGAGCAGTACTTC,CASSRQGSQYEQYF
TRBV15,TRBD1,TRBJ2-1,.,TGTGCCACCCGGACAGGGGGAGATGAGCAGTTCTTC,CATRTGGDEQFF
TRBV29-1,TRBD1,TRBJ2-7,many,TGCAGCGTTGAGGCAGGGGGCTACGAGCAGTACTTC,CSVEAGGYEQYF
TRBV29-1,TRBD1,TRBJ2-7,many,TGCAGCGTTGAAGGAAACAGGGGTGGCTACGAGCAGTACTTC,CSVEGNRGGYEQYF
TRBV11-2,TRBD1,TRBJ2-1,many,TGTGCCAGCAGCAGGGACAGGGCGTACAATGAGCAGTTCTTC,CASSRDRAYNEQFF
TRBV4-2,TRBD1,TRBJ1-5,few,TGTGCCAGCAGCCAAGACATTGACAGGGACGTAAATCAGCCCCAGCATTTT,CASSQDIDRDVNQPQHF
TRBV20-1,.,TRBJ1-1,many,TGCAGTGCCAGGGACCAGAGGGACACTGAAGCTTTCTTT,CSARDQRDTEAFF
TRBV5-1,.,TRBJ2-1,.,TGCGCCAGCAGCTGGTCCGACTCCTACAATGAGCAGTTCTTC,CASSWSDSYNEQFF
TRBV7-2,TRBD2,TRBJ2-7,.,TGTGCCAGCAGCTTAGGTAGGCGGGAGGCGAACGAGCAGTACTTC,CASSLGRREANEQYF